The next 2 T cell receptor beta chains were all read from a single sample in a study of blood T cell repertoires in COVID-19. Generated by immunoSEQ multiplex PCR, the TCRdb table keeps only in-frame clones and is missing some. The repertoire consists of just over 250,000 clones, with less than 90% occurring once and the leading ten covering 4%. Source material: peripheral blood. The receptors derive from a man in his sixties who had recovered from COVID-19.

This chain uses TRBV4-1 with TRBJ1-5; 10 nucleotides line up with TRBD1. The germline gives CDR1 MGHRA, CDR2 YSYEKL. J gave up 4 bases and V 1 base, and 4 bases lay outside the gene matches. The CDR3 is made up of 16 amino acids. CDR3 in amino acids: CASSQGPGQGNQPQHF. The CDR3 DNA sequence: TGCGCCAGCAGCCAAGGGCCGGGACAGGGGAATCAGCCCCAGCATTTT.

CDR3: CASSGIVDRPTGELFF. The CDR3 bases are TGCGCCAGCAGCGGGATTGTTGACAGACCAACCGGGGAGCTGTTTTTT. V is TRBV5-1 and J is TRBJ2-2; D is possibly TRBD1 (5 bases). V was pared by 4 bases and J by 5 bases, with 18 bases between. This CDR3 is 16 amino acids long. Germline V gives CDR1 SGHRS, CDR2 YFSETQ.